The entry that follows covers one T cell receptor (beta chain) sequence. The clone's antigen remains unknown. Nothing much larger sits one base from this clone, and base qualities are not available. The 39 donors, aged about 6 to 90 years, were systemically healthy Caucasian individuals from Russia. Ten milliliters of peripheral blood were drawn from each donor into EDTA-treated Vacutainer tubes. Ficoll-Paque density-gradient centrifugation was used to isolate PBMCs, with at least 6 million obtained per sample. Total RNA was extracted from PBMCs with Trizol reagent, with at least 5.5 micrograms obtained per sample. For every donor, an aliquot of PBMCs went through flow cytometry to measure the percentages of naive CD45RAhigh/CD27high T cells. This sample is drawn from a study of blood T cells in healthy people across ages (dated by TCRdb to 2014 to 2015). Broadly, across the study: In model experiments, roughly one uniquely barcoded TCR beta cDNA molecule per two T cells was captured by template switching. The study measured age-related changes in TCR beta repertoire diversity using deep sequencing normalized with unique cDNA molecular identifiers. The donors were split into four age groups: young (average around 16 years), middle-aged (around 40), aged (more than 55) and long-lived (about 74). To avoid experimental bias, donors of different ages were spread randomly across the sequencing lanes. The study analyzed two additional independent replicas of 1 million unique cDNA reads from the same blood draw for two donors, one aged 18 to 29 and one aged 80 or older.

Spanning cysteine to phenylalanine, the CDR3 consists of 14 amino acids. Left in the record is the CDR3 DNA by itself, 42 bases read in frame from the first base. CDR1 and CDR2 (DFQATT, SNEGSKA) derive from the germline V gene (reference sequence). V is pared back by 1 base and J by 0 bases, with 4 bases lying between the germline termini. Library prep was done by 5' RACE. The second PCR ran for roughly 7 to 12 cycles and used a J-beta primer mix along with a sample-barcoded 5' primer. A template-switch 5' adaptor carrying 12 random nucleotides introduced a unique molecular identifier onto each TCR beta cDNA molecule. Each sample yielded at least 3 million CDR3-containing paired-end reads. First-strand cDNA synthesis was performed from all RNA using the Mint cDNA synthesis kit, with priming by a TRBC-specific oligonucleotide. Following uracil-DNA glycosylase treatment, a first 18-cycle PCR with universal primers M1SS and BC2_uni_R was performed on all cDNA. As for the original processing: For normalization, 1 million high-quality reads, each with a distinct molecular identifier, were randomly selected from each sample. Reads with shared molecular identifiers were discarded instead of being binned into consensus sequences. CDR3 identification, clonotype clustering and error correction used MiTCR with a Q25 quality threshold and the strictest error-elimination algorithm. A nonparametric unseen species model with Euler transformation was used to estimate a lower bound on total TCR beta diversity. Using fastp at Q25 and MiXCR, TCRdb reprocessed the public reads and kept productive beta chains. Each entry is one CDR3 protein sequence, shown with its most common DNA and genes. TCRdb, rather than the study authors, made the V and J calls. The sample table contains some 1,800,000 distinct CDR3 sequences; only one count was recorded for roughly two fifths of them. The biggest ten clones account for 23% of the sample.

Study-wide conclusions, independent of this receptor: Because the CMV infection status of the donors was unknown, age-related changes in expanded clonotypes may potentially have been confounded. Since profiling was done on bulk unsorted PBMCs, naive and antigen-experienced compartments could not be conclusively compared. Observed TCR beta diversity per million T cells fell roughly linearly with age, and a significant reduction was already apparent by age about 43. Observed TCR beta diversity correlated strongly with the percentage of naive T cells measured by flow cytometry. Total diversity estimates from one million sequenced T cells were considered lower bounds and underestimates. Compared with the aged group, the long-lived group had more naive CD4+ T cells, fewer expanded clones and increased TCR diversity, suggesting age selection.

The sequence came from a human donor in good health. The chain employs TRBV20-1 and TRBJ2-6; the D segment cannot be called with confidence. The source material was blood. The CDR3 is CSARGASGANVLTF. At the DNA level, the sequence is TGCAGTGCTAGAGGGGCCTCTGGGGCCAACGTCCTGACTTTC.